Below, one T cell receptor beta chain is given with its context. The antigen remains undetermined. The sample originates from a study of shared clonotypes between healthy human individuals. Study findings and constraints: Clonotypes which were not shared had lower generation probabilities than clonotypes that all four donors shared.

The CDR3 consists of 16 residues. Germline CDR1 reads SGHTA; CDR2 reads FQGNSA. V shed 5 bases and J 0 bases; nucleotides not matched to a gene: 6. The repertoire was sequenced with immunoSEQ multiplex PCR; TCRdb's copy has only in-frame clones and lacks some. The sample lists approximately 940,000 clones; less than 85% were seen once. What was sequenced was memory CD4+ T cells sorted from blood. Described subset: CD45RA-negative fraction. The receptor's source is a man younger than 35 in good health. V is TRBV7-2 and J is TRBJ2-2; TRBD2 agrees at 7 bases. The chain's CDR3 is CASSLTSASNTGELFF. DNA for the CDR3: TGTGCCAGCAGCCTAACTAGCGCTTCGAACACCGGGGAGCTGTTTTTT.